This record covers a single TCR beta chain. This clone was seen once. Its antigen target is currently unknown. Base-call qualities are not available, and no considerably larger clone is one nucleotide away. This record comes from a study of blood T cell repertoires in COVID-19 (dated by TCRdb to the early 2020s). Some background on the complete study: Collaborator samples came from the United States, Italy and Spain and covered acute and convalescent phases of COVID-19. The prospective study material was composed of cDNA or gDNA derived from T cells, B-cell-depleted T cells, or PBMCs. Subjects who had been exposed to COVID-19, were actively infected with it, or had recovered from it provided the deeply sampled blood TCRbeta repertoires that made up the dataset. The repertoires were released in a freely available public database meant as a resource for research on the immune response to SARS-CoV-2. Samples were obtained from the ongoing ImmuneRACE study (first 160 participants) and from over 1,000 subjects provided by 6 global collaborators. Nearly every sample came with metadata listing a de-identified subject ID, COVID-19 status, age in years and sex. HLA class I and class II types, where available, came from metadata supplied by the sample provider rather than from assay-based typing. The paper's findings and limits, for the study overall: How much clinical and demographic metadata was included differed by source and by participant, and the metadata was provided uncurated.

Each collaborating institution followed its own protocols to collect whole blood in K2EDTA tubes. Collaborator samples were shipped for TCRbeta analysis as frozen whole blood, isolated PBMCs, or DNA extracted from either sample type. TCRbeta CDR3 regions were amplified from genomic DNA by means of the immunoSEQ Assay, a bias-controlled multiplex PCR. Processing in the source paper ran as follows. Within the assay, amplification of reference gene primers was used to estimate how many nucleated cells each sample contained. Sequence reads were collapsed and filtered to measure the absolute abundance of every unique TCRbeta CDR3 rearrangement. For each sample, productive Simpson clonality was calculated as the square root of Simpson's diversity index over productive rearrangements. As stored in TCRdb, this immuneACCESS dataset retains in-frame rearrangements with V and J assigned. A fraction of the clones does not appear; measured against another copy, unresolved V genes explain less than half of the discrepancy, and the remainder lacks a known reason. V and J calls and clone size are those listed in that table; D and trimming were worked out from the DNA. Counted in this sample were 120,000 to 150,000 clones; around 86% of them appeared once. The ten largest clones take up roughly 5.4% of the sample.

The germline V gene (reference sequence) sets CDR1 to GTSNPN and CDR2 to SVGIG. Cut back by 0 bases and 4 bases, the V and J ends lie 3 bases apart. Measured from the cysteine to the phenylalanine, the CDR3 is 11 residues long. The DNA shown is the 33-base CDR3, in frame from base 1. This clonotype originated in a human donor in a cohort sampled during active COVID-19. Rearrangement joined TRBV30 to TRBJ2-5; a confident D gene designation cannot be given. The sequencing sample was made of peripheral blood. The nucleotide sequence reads TGTGCCTGGAGTGTACTAGAGACCCAGTACTTC. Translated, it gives CAWSVLETQYF.